One sample yielded the 14 T cell receptor beta chains listed below, sequenced in a study of T cell repertoires in cytomegalovirus infection. TCRdb reanalysed the reads using MiXCR and keeps one entry per CDR3 protein. The table has fewer than 550,000 distinct CDR3 sequences, 16% seen once. Sample: CD8+ T cells from PBMCs. These TCRs come from a human donor in good health (CMV status not recorded). Some clones in this sample may be carry-over from other donors' samples.

This clonotype has a count of ten or more. The chain employs TRBV28 and TRBJ1-2, with D perhaps TRBD1 (6 bases). Trimming stripped 5 bases from V and 5 bases from J, with 24 bases between. Per the germline V gene, CDR1 is MDHEN and CDR2 is SYDVKM. The CDR3 runs to 17 residues. This CDR3 reads CASSTPGTLSVRYGYTF. CDR3 sequence (DNA): TGTGCCAGCAGTACACCCGGGACATTAAGCGTTAGATATGGCTACACCTTC.

Only a few counts were recorded for this clonotype. The chain employs TRBV20-1 and TRBJ2-6; possibly TRBD1 or TRBD2 for D (6 bases each). Germline V gene sequence: CDR1 DFQATT, CDR2 SNEGSKA (reference sequence). CDR3 length equals 17 residues. V was shortened by 7 bases and J by 0 bases, with 19 bases between the two germline ends. The CDR3 loop is CSVWEGGGSSGANVLTF. CDR3 DNA sequence: TGCAGTGTTTGGGAAGGGGGAGGTAGCTCTGGGGCCAACGTCCTGACTTTC.

This clonotype occurred a few times. The rearrangement joins TRBV5-1 to TRBJ1-1, with D tentatively TRBD1 (6 bases). Germline CDR1 is SGHRS and CDR2 is YFSETQ. V dropped 1 base and J dropped 4 bases, with 8 bases sitting between them. This CDR3 spans 13 amino acids. The chain's CDR3 is CASSLIQGTEAFF. The CDR3 bases are TGCGCCAGCAGCTTGATACAGGGCACTGAAGCTTTCTTT.

The chain links TRBV3-1 to TRBJ1-1, with unresolved D. Between the trimmed V and J ends, which lost 0 bases and 5 bases, there was a span of 13 bases. This CDR3 spans 15 amino acids. CDR1 is LGHDT, CDR2 YNNKEL, per germline (reference sequence). The CDR3 region is CASSQDWGSFTEAFF. The CDR3 nucleotides are TGTGCCAGCAGCCAAGATTGGGGAAGCTTTACTGAAGCTTTCTTT.

The sample holds many counts of this clonotype. The chain joins TRBV12-3 or TRBV12-4 to TRBJ2-1; a possible D gene is TRBD2 (5 bases). CDR3 length equals 17 residues. The V and J ends lost 0 bases and 7 bases respectively, with 19 bases between them. Here the CDR3 reads CASSLAAPRALANEQFF. In DNA form, the CDR3 reads TGTGCCAGCAGTTTAGCGGCTCCGCGGGCCTTGGCTAATGAGCAGTTCTTC.

The V and J genes are TRBV20-1 and TRBJ2-2; D call uncertain. V gave up 1 base and J gave up 5 bases, with 11 bases separating them. The CDR3 runs 14 residues. Germline values: CDR1 DFQATT, CDR2 SNEGSKA (reference sequence). CDR3 region: CSARVLLGTGELFF. The CDR3 nucleotides read TGCAGTGCTAGAGTTCTTCTAGGGACCGGGGAGCTGTTTTTT.

This chain connects TRBV14 to TRBJ2-7; the match to TRBD2 covers 9 bases. The CDR3 has 17 residues. Germline trimming cut 0 bases from V and 8 bases from J; bases unmatched to any gene: 14. Per the germline V gene, CDR1 is SGHDN and CDR2 is FVKESK. CDR3 nucleotides: TGTGCCAGCAGCCAAGATTATAGTGCGGGAGGGAATTACAAGCAGTACTTC. It encodes CASSQDYSAGGNYKQYF.

This clonotype was detected ten times or more. The rearrangement joins TRBV27 to TRBJ1-2; TRBD1 is a possible D gene (5 bases). The germline V gene encodes CDR1 MNHEY and CDR2 SMNVEV (reference sequence). The CDR3 is made up of 13 amino acids. Trimming removed 3 bases from V and 6 bases from J, with 11 bases in between. CDR3 sequence: CASSLGVMDGYTF. The CDR3 DNA reads as TGTGCCAGCAGTTTGGGGGTCATGGATGGCTACACCTTC.

This clonotype was counted many times. V and J are TRBV7-6 and TRBJ2-3; 11 bases are a match to TRBD2. Germline V gives CDR1 SGHVS, CDR2 FNYEAQ. This CDR3 has 15 residues. The V segment lost 5 bases and the J segment 3 bases; nucleotides outside the gene matches: 4. Written as DNA, the CDR3 is TGTGCCAGCAGCGATAGCGGGGGGGTAACAGATACGCAGTATTTT. This encodes CASSDSGGVTDTQYF.

This clonotype was found many times. V usage is TRBV7-9 and J usage is TRBJ2-7; TRBD2 is a possible D gene (6 bases). CDR1 and CDR2 from the germline V gene are SEHNR and FQNEAQ (reference sequence). The CDR3 loop spans 15 amino acids. The germline V and J ends were trimmed by 5 bases and 1 base, with 15 bases remaining between them. CDR3 in amino acids: CASSPLGSGSYEQYF. The CDR3 DNA reads as TGTGCCAGCAGCCCTTTGGGTAGCGGTTCCTACGAGCAGTACTTC.

J is TRBJ2-1 and V is TRBV9; no firm D call. The CDR3 runs to 16 residues. Germline loops: CDR1 SGDLS, CDR2 YYNGEE. V was shortened by 2 bases and J by 7 bases, with 19 bases between the two germline ends. This CDR3 is CASSVTQSPLFNEQFF. In nucleotides, the CDR3 is TGTGCCAGCAGCGTGACCCAATCACCCCTTTTTAATGAGCAGTTCTTC.

In this sample, this clonotype turned up many times. The V gene is TRBV7-3, the J gene TRBJ1-1, with 7 bases lining up with TRBD1. V shed 2 bases, J shed 6 bases, and the junction held 0 bases outside the gene matches. The CDR3 is 12 amino acids. CDR1 SGHTA and CDR2 FQGTGA come from the germline V gene. The CDR3, as DNA: TGTGCCAGCAGCTTAGACAGGGCTGAAGCTTTCTTT. As protein: CASSLDRAEAFF.

A remark on this clonotype: A much larger clone sits a single nucleotide away, making a read error possible. No conserved phenylalanine or tryptophan ends this CDR3, so it is likely a read error. The genes are TRBV28 and TRBJ1-2; weak D call: TRBD1 (5 bases). Trimming took 5 bases from V and 7 from J, leaving 17 bases between them. Looked up from germline, CDR1 is MDHEN and CDR2 is SYDVKM. CDR3 size: 14 residues. CDR3 in amino acids: CASSPLAWRGGYTL. CDR3 nucleotide sequence: TGTGCCAGCAGTCCCCTCGCTTGGAGGGGTGGCTACACCTTA.

The chain joins TRBV15 to TRBJ2-7; 14 bases are shared with TRBD2. The CDR3 covers 14 residues. Unmatched junction bases numbered 3, after V lost 8 bases and J lost 3 bases. Germline assignment: CDR1 LNHNV and CDR2 YYDKDF (reference sequence). The CDR3 nucleotides read TGTGCCACCCGAGGACTAGCGGGAGGCTACGAGCAGTACTTC. Its protein product is CATRGLAGGYEQYF.